The 24 T cell receptor beta chains below were found in one sample sequenced in a study of CD8 T cell repertoires and HIV-1 epitope variants. Sequenced by immunoSEQ multiplex PCR; TCRdb stores in-frame clones only, minus some. This table holds about 4,500 clones, about two thirds found once. Antigens of these TCRs are unknown. The sample was cultured CD8+ T cells derived from PBMCs. These TCRs come from a male donor with HIV.

The chain has TRBV5-6 and TRBJ1-1; 9 bases are shared with TRBD1. The ends lost 0 bases at V and 5 bases at J; junction bases unmatched: 5. CDR3 length: 15 residues. CDR1 is SGHDT and CDR2 is YYEEEE in the germline V gene. CDR3 residues: CASSLGQGVMTEAFF. The DNA for the CDR3 is TGTGCCAGCAGCTTGGGACAGGGGGTCATGACTGAAGCTTTCTTT.

The V and J genes are TRBV2 and TRBJ2-1; no definite D call. The CDR3 contains 16 residues. Deletions cut 1 base from V and 2 bases from J, with 12 bases between. The germline CDR1 and CDR2 sequences are SNHLY and FYNNEI. This CDR3 reads CASSEDGPGTYNEQFF. The CDR3 nucleotides read TGTGCCAGCAGTGAAGACGGACCCGGCACCTACAATGAGCAGTTCTTC.

The chain couples TRBV5-8 to TRBJ2-7; possible D gene TRBD2, 5 bases. Between the trimmed V and J ends, which lost 0 bases and 1 base, there was a span of 5 bases. This CDR3 contains 13 residues. CDR1 and CDR2 from the germline V gene are SGHTS and YDEGEE. The CDR3 DNA reads as TGTGCCAGCAGCTTGGGGAGGTCCTACGAGCAGTACTTC. This sequence encodes CASSLGRSYEQYF.

The chain employs TRBV6-5 and TRBJ2-7; D not resolved. Germline lookup yields CDR1 MNHEY and CDR2 SVGAGI. The CDR3 length is 15 residues. Between the trimmed V and J ends, which lost 2 bases and 3 bases, there was a span of 14 bases. Written as DNA, the CDR3 is TGTGCCAGCAGTTACCGACTGCTAGTAGGCTACGAGCAGTACTTC. Protein sequence: CASSYRLLVGYEQYF.

The V gene is TRBV19, the J gene TRBJ2-3; D assignment may be TRBD1 or TRBD2 (5 bases each). Trimming took 5 bases from V and 0 from J, leaving 9 bases between them. Germline-derived CDR1 and CDR2 are LNHDA and SQIVND (reference sequence). The CDR3 has 14 residues. CDR3 bases: TGTGCCAGTAGTCCAGGGAGTAGCACAGATACGCAGTATTTT. Its protein product is CASSPGSSTDTQYF.

The rearrangement links TRBV6-5 to TRBJ1-1, with 8 nucleotides matching TRBD1. CDR1 MNHEY and CDR2 SVGAGI come from the germline V gene. Trimming cost V 6 bases and J 4 bases; bases outside gene matches: 4. This CDR3 region has 13 residues. The DNA for the CDR3 is TGTGCCAGCAGACCAACAGGGGGCACTGAAGCTTTCTTT. As protein: CASRPTGGTEAFF.

The chain uses TRBV7-3 and TRBJ2-2; the D gene is possibly TRBD2 (5 bases). The CDR3 covers 12 residues. Germline CDR1 and CDR2: SGHTA and FQGTGA. V was cut by 8 bases and J by 2 bases, with 6 bases left in between. The CDR3 nucleotides read TGTGCCAGCGGGAGTAACACCGGGGAGCTGTTTTTT. Its translation is CASGSNTGELFF.

This clone was observed once. The chain is built from TRBV19 and TRBJ2-1, with 7 bases matching TRBD2. The J segment lost 1 base and the V segment lost 7 bases, leaving 19 bases of the junction unmatched. The CDR3 runs 19 residues. Germline CDR1 LNHDA, CDR2 SQIVND (reference sequence). CDR3 nucleotides: TGTGCCAGTACCATCCAGAGGGCGGGAGTCGGACGTTCCTACAATGAGCAGTTCTTC. Protein product: CASTIQRAGVGRSYNEQFF.

In this sample, this clone turned up once. This rearrangement joins TRBV11-3 to TRBJ2-7; TRBD1 agrees at 9 bases. This CDR3 is built from 17 residues. Germline V gene lookup returns CDR1 SGHNT and CDR2 YENEEA. V shed 4 bases, J shed 1 base, and the junction held 11 bases outside the gene matches. CDR3 sequence: CASSSHTAGQGSYEQYF. CDR3 nucleotide sequence: TGTGCCAGCAGCTCTCACACCGCGGGACAGGGTTCCTACGAGCAGTACTTC.

This clone was counted between two and nine times. The rearrangement links TRBV28 to TRBJ1-5, with D possibly TRBD1 on 5 matching bases. Trimming took off 4 bases at V and 0 bases at J, with 13 bases between the two ends. CDR3 length equals 16 residues. Germline loops: CDR1 MDHEN, CDR2 SYDVKM. The CDR3 region has the DNA TGTGCCAGCAGTTCCGCCCCAGGGATTAGCAATCAGCCCCAGCATTTT. This encodes CASSSAPGISNQPQHF.

The CDR3, as DNA: TGTGCCAGCACCTCCCTCGGGGGGAATCATGCCGAGCAGTACTTC. Its translation is CASTSLGGNHAEQYF. The V call is TRBV6-6, the J call TRBJ2-7; 7 bases are shared with TRBD2. V was clipped by 7 bases and J by 6 bases; unmatched bases: 15. From germline, CDR1 is MNHNY and CDR2 SVGAGI (reference sequence). The CDR3 is 15 amino acids.

The gene calls are TRBV6-6 and TRBJ1-1; no definite D call. CDR3 length: 14 amino acids. Germline V CDR1 and CDR2: MNHNY, SVGAGI (reference sequence). Between the trimmed V and J ends, which lost 1 base and 0 bases, there was a span of 6 bases. Here the CDR3 reads CASSYLDMNTEAFF. For the CDR3, the DNA is TGTGCCAGCAGTTACTTGGATATGAACACTGAAGCTTTCTTT.

The chain uses TRBV7-9 and TRBJ2-7; TRBD1 agrees at 11 bases. Germline V lookup: CDR1 SEHNR, CDR2 FQNEAQ (reference sequence). The CDR3 contains 15 residues. V dropped 3 bases and J dropped 2; count of bases not matched to a gene: 3. CDR3 DNA sequence: TGTGCCAGCAGCTTTGGGACAGGGGGTACCTACGAGCAGTACTTC. It codes for CASSFGTGGTYEQYF.

The J gene is TRBJ1-1, the V gene TRBV7-9, with TRBD1 matching 7 bases. Trimming took 3 bases from V and 3 from J; bases not matched to a gene: 7. Germline CDR1 and CDR2: SEHNR and FQNEAQ (reference sequence). The CDR3 has 15 amino acids. The CDR3 nucleotides are TGTGCCAGCAGCTTGGACAGGCGTTTGGACACTGAAGCTTTCTTT. Translation: CASSLDRRLDTEAFF.

CDR3 loop: CASSPSGYFQPQHF. DNA of the CDR3: TGTGCCAGCAGTCCGTCAGGGTATTTCCAGCCCCAGCATTTT. This rearrangement joins TRBV27 to TRBJ1-5; possibly TRBD1 for D (5 bases). The CDR3 extends over 14 amino acids. The germline V and J ends were trimmed by 5 bases and 7 bases, with 15 bases remaining between them. Germline CDR1 and CDR2: MNHEY and SMNVEV (reference sequence).

This sequence joins TRBV21-1 and TRBJ2-1. TRBV21-1 is listed as a pseudogene. The CDR3 consists of 15 residues. In nucleotides, the CDR3 is TGTGCCAGCAGCTACGCCGGGACCCCTTCCAATGAGCAGTTCTTC. Translated: CASSYAGTPSNEQFF.

V and J are TRBV5-1 and TRBJ2-3; D unclear. V gave up 0 bases and J gave up 3 bases, with 11 bases separating them. The CDR3 contains 15 residues. Germline CDR1 SGHRS, CDR2 YFSETQ. The CDR3: CASSLDAVSTDTQYF. CDR3 DNA sequence: TGCGCCAGCAGCTTGGACGCCGTTTCGACAGATACGCAGTATTTT.

This chain connects TRBV11-1 to TRBJ1-2; maybe TRBD1 (6 bases). There are 14 residues in the CDR3. Trimming shortened V by 4 bases and J by 4 bases, and 13 bases separated the two germline ends. Germline V gene data show CDR1 as SGHAT and CDR2 as FQDESV (reference sequence). The CDR3 loop reads CASSSRGDLYGYTF. For the CDR3, the DNA is TGTGCCAGCAGCTCCAGGGGCGACCTCTATGGCTACACCTTC.

This chain connects TRBV7-8 to TRBJ1-3; D is unresolved. The CDR3 runs 16 residues. The germline V gene has CDR1 SGHVS and CDR2 FQNEAQ. The V end lost 1 base, the J end lost 0 bases, and 10 bases lay between the germline ends. CDR3 loop: CASSLEGAASGNTIYF. Written as DNA, the CDR3 is TGTGCCAGCAGCTTAGAGGGCGCAGCCTCTGGAAACACCATATATTTT. The whole variable domain, filled in from reference TRBV7-8 and TRBJ1-3, reads GAGVSQSPRYKVAKRGQDVALRCDPISGHVSLFWYQQALGQGPEFLTYFQNEAQLDKSGLPSDRFFAERPEGSVSTLKIQRTQQEDSAVYLCASSLEGAASGNTIYFGEGSWLTVV.

The V and J genes are TRBV7-9 and TRBJ2-7; 7 bases align to TRBD1. With 3 bases clipped from V and 5 bases from J, the junction kept 10 bases outside the gene matches. The CDR3 is 15 amino acids. Per the germline V gene, CDR1 is SEHNR and CDR2 is FQNEAQ (reference sequence). CDR3 sequence (DNA): TGTGCCAGCAGCTTCCCGAGGGGGCCGGTCGACGAGCAGTACTTC. Translating gives CASSFPRGPVDEQYF.

There are a few counts of this clone. This chain joins TRBV28 and TRBJ2-1, with 7 bases that match TRBD2. Per the germline V gene, CDR1 is MDHEN and CDR2 is SYDVKM. V shed 2 bases and J 7 bases; nucleotides not matched to a gene: 5. The CDR3 loop spans 14 amino acids. Here the CDR3 DNA reads TGTGCCAGCAGTTTAGTGGGAGGGAATAATGAGCAGTTCTTC. It yields the protein CASSLVGGNNEQFF.

The chain combines TRBV5-1 with TRBJ2-1, with a tentative D call TRBD2 (6 bases). With 2 bases removed from V and 1 base from J, the gap between germline ends came to 7 bases. Germline CDR1 and CDR2: SGHRS and YFSETQ. This CDR3 spans 14 amino acids. CDR3 DNA sequence: TGCGCCAGCAGCTTCGGGGGATCCTACAATGAGCAGTTCTTC. Translating it yields CASSFGGSYNEQFF.

The chain carries TRBV9 and TRBJ1-2; 9 bases fit TRBD1. The CDR3 extends over 14 amino acids. The germline gives CDR1 SGDLS, CDR2 YYNGEE. Trimming cost V 7 bases and J 2 bases; bases outside gene matches: 6. The CDR3 loop reads CASETGTGNYGYTF. DNA for the CDR3: TGTGCCAGCGAAACCGGGACAGGGAACTATGGCTACACCTTC.

This clone came up once. The V call is TRBV6-5, the J call TRBJ1-1; TRBD1 agrees at 10 bases. CDR3 length equals 13 residues. Trimming cost V 7 bases and J 5 bases; bases outside gene matches: 4. Germline loops: CDR1 MNHEY, CDR2 SVGAGI. In DNA, the CDR3 is TGTGCCAGCATTTGGACAGGGGGGACTGAAGCTTTCTTT. Translation: CASIWTGGTEAFF.